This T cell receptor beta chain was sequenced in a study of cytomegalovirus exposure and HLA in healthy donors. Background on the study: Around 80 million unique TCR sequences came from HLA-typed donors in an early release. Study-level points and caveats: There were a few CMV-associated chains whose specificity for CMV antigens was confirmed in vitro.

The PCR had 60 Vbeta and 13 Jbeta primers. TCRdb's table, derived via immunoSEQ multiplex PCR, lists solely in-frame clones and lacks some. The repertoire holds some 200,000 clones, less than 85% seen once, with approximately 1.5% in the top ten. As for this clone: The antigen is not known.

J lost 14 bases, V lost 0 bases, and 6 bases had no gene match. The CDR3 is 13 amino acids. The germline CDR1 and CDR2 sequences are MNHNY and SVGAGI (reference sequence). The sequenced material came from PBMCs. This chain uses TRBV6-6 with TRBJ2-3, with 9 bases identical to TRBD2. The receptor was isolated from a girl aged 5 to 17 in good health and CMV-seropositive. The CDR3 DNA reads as TGTGCCAGCAGTTACTCGGCGGGGGGGCGTCCGTATTTT. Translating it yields CASSYSAGGRPYF.